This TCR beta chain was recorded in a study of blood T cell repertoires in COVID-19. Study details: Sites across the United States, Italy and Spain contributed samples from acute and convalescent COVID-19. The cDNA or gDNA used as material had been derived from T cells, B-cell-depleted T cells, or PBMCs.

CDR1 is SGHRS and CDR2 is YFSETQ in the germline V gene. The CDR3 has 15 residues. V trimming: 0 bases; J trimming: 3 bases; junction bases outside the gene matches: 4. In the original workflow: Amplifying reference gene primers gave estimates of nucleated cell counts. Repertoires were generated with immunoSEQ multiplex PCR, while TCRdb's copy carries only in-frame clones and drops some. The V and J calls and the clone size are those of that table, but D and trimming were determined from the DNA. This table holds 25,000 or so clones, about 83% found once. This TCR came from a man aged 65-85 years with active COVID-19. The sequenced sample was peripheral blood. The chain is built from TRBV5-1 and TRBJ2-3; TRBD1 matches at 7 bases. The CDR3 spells CASSLDAGGTDTQYF. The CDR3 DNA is TGCGCCAGCAGCTTGGATGCAGGGGGAACAGATACGCAGTATTTT.